These 10 T cell receptor beta chains were sequenced from one sample in a study of T-cell memory formation after mild COVID-19. TCRdb re-analysed the 5' RACE reads in MiXCR, keeping a single row per CDR3 protein. The data hold around 25,000 distinct CDR3 sequences, with around 6.8% observed a single time. The specimen was PBMCs or a T cell subset sorted from them (not recorded which). Every receptor here comes from an adult woman who had mild COVID-19 (a few samples of this study predate the infection). Cell type and time point are not known.

In this sample, this clonotype turned up many times. This sequence joins TRBV6-2 or TRBV6-3 and TRBJ1-1; D perhaps matches TRBD1 (5 bases). CDR3 length: 13 amino acids. Germline assignment: CDR1 MNHEY and CDR2 SVGEGT. Trimming shortened V by 6 bases and J by 6 bases, and 14 bases separated the two germline ends. The CDR3 region is CASRYTGMSEAFF. In DNA, the CDR3 is TGTGCCAGCAGATACACAGGAATGTCTGAAGCTTTCTTT.

This clonotype has at least ten counts. This chain connects TRBV29-1 to TRBJ2-7; 8 positions agree with TRBD1. Germline V lookup: CDR1 SQVTM, CDR2 ANQGSEA. This CDR3 has 13 residues. V was pared by 7 bases and J by 3 bases, with 8 bases of the junction left unmatched. The CDR3 spells CSATGGSRYEQYF. CDR3 DNA: TGCAGCGCTACAGGGGGATCTCGCTACGAGCAGTACTTC.

V gene TRBV29-1 combines with J gene TRBJ1-2; 8 positions agree with TRBD1. V dropped 4 bases and J dropped 3; count of bases not matched to a gene: 4. Germline V gives CDR1 SQVTM, CDR2 ANQGSEA. This CDR3 is 13 amino acids long. For the CDR3, the DNA is TGCAGCGTTGGGACAGGGATTCACTATGGCTACACCTTC. Protein product: CSVGTGIHYGYTF.

The sample holds many counts of this clonotype. This chain connects TRBV7-3 to TRBJ2-3; D gene unclear. Germline lookup yields CDR1 SGHTA and CDR2 FQGTGA. V shed 5 bases and J shed 2 bases, with 14 bases lying between them. The length of the CDR3 is 15 residues. The CDR3 is CASSPLGITTDTQYF. The CDR3 nucleotides read TGTGCCAGCAGCCCCCTGGGCATCACCACAGATACGCAGTATTTT.

Ten or more counts support this clonotype. CDR3 in DNA: TGTGCCAGCAGCTTAGATCGTGCGACAAGGTCCTACGAGCAGTACTTC. Amino acid sequence: CASSLDRATRSYEQYF. The chain combines TRBV11-2 with TRBJ2-7; D is uncertain. Trimming stripped 0 bases from V and 1 base from J, with 13 bases between. Germline V CDR1 and CDR2: SGHAT, FQNNGV. The CDR3 consists of 16 residues.

Many counts were recorded for this clonotype. V gene TRBV11-3 combines with J gene TRBJ1-4; no clear D. Germline lookup yields CDR1 SGHNT and CDR2 YENEEA. V dropped 5 bases and J dropped 4 bases, with 14 bases sitting between them. The CDR3 extends over 15 amino acids. CDR3 in amino acids: CASSRSPGNNEKLFF. DNA for the CDR3: TGTGCCAGCAGCAGATCCCCGGGGAATAATGAAAAACTGTTTTTT.

This clonotype was detected many times. The chain uses TRBV4-1 and TRBJ2-3; TRBD2 aligns across 13 bases. The CDR3 length is 16 residues. Trimming at V came to 4 bases and at J to 2 bases, leaving 3 bases not matched to a gene. Germline loops: CDR1 MGHRA, CDR2 YSYEKL. The CDR3 is CASSPGTSGVTDTQYF. The CDR3, as DNA: TGCGCCAGCAGCCCAGGGACTAGCGGGGTCACAGATACGCAGTATTTT.

The J gene is TRBJ1-3, the V gene TRBV18; 7 positions match TRBD1. Germline-derived CDR1 and CDR2 are KGHSH and LQKENI. The CDR3 runs to 17 residues. With 5 bases clipped from V and 2 bases from J, the junction kept 12 bases outside the gene matches. CDR3 sequence: CASSFVQGIGPGNTIYF. For the CDR3, the DNA is TGTGCCAGCTCATTTGTACAGGGGATCGGGCCTGGAAACACCATATATTTT.

This clonotype appeared many times. This chain connects TRBV3-1 to TRBJ2-3; D unresolved. V lost 2 bases and J 6 bases, leaving 6 bases between the germline ends. CDR1 and CDR2 from the germline V gene are LGHDT and YNNKEL (reference sequence). The CDR3 runs 12 residues. The CDR3 here is CASSQNHDTQYF. In DNA, the CDR3 is TGTGCCAGCAGCCAAAACCACGATACGCAGTATTTT.

This clonotype was seen repeatedly, ten times or more. CDR3 protein: CASSELTGTPYEQYF. The CDR3 DNA sequence: TGTGCCAGCAGTGAGCTGACAGGGACCCCCTACGAGCAGTACTTC. The rearrangement links TRBV6-1 to TRBJ2-7; TRBD1 agrees at 7 bases. Germline V CDR1 and CDR2: MNHNS, SASEGT. Trimming at V came to 3 bases and at J to 2 bases, leaving 7 bases not matched to a gene. This CDR3 has 15 residues.